This T cell receptor (beta chain) stems from a study of CD8 T cells in ankylosing spondylitis. Whole-study results and caveats: There was a TCR beta motif, made of eight highly homologous variants, that appeared characteristic of ankylosing spondylitis blood. Earlier studies detected some motif variants in reactive arthritis synovial fluid and blood. Disease-linked clones reportedly showed significant enrichment in matched ankylosing spondylitis synovial fluid.

The germline V and J ends were trimmed by 4 bases and 2 bases, with 13 bases remaining between them. CDR3 size: 15 residues. The germline CDR1 and CDR2 sequences are SGHTA and FQGNSA. Concerning this clonotype itself: Its antigen is as yet unknown.

Each TCR beta library was made by quantitative 5'-RACE that incorporated molecular barcodes. Using its own MiXCR run on the 5' RACE reads, TCRdb lists one record per CDR3 protein. The sample yields 200,000 to 250,000 distinct CDR3 sequences, 8% to 9% seen once. The chain links TRBV7-2 to TRBJ2-3; perhaps TRBD1 as D (5 bases). The clonotype was recovered from a female donor with ankylosing spondylitis or in good health (not recorded which). Sequencing was performed on blood, either unsorted or a sorted T cell fraction (not recorded which). CDR3: CASSSQGLNTDTQYF. The CDR3 coding sequence is TGTGCCAGCAGCTCCCAGGGCCTGAACACAGATACGCAGTATTTT. Combining the CDR3 with reference TRBV7-2 and TRBJ2-3 gives the whole variable domain GAGVSQSPSNKVTEKGKDVELRCDPISGHTALYWYRQSLGQGLEFLIYFQGNSAPDKSGLPSDRFSAERTGGSVSTLTIQRTQQEDSAVYLCASSSQGLNTDTQYFGPGTRLTVL.